The entry that follows covers one T cell receptor (beta chain) sequence. Only a few counts were recorded for this clonotype. Its antigen remains undetermined. No clone much larger than this one lies a single base away; base qualities are absent. This sample is drawn from a study of tumor-infiltrating lymphocytes in primary liver carcinoma (dated by TCRdb to about 2017). General notes on the study: Between late 2015 and early 2016, a handful of patients in China with histopathologically diagnosed primary liver carcinoma had surgical resection. Roughly 3.5 to 8 million productive TCRbeta reads were obtained per sample, and no significant difference in read depth was found between tissue types. The five patients had tumors of stage T1-T3 N0M0, with maximum diameters ranging from about 4.2 to 11 cm. High reproducibility was observed for the technical replicate repertoires, with mean shared-clone rates roughly 0.92 and correlation coefficients above 0.95. A total of roughly 35 specimens from 5 patients underwent TCRbeta repertoire sequencing, comprising about 25 tumor regions, 5 adjacent noncancerous liver tissues and 5 peripheral blood samples. The five patients, three men and two women aged 30 to 69 years, had hepatocellular carcinoma (four) or combined HCC and intrahepatic cholangiocarcinoma (one). TCRbeta repertoire sequencing, expression microarrays and whole-exome sequencing were combined in the study across five regions of each liver tumor, with adjacent normal tissue and blood also included.

Using a constant-region primer and ProtoScript II reverse transcriptase, TCRbeta-specific cDNA was reverse-transcribed from about 0.45 ug total RNA. TCRbeta libraries were built with three nested multiplex PCR rounds, a slightly modified ARM-PCR procedure. Sample barcodes and Illumina adapters were added in a final 25-cycle PCR with Deep VentR polymerase. Amplicons of 200-500 bp were gel-purified with a QIAquick gel extraction kit before sequencing. An Illumina HiSeq 2500 was used to sequence the TCRbeta amplicons with 250-bp paired-end reads. From the authors' description of their analysis: Quality trimming of reads was performed with Trimmomatic v0.33, and paired reads were merged with FLASH v1.2.11 so that full CDR3 sequences could be recovered. V, D and J germline segments were assigned to the rearranged TCRbeta sequences using MiGEC v1.2.1b. VDJtools v1.0.0 computed clonotype statistics and Shannon-Wiener diversity indices. Except for diversity analysis, only the 250 most abundant clonotypes of each sample were used in subsequent analyses to reduce sampling bias. TCRdb passed the public sequencing reads through fastp at Q25 and MiXCR, retaining productive beta sequences. For every CDR3 protein sequence, its rows merge into one entry that carries the most common genes and DNA. These V and J calls are TCRdb output, not the study's own analysis. This sample gives 300,000 to 350,000 distinct CDR3 sequences in total; less than 70% of them show up just once. The biggest ten clones account for 5.5% to 8% of the sample.

Blood RNA was extracted from unsorted whole blood with TRIzol reagent; germline DNA came from the DNeasy Blood & Tissue kit. Patients had chronic HBV infection and were treatment-naive at sampling. About 3.7 milliliters of peripheral blood were collected into K2EDTA tubes before surgery. On the study overall, not on this receptor specifically: Because sequencing covered only the TCR beta chain and unpaired alpha chains were not captured, true repertoire diversity is likely underestimated. With just a few patients in the study, the authors point out that the findings should be validated in a larger study. Bulk unsorted samples precluded comparing CD4+ and CD8+ T cell repertoires. Compared with blood, tumors had a significantly larger share of the repertoire taken up by the top 250 clones (p = 0.039). Consistent with antigen-driven expansion, pairs of tumor regions showed higher repertoire overlap (mean about 36%) than either tumor-adjacent pairs (around 17%) or tumor-blood pairs (around 14%).

Sequenced input: peripheral blood. This receptor was identified in a man in his forties with primary liver carcinoma and hepatitis B virus infection.

The DNA sequence is TGTGCCAGCAGCATCGGACAGGAAGAGACCCAGTACTTC. This yields the protein CASSIGQEETQYF. This chain joins TRBV5-4 to TRBJ2-5, with 7 central nucleotides matching TRBD1. For this chain, trimming is 4 bases at the V end and 3 bases at the J end, and the number of junction bases without a gene match is 3. Taken from the germline V gene (reference sequence), the CDR1 and CDR2 loops are SGHNT and YYREEE. The CDR3 contains 13 residues, cysteine and phenylalanine counted. The kept DNA is CDR3 alone, 39 bases in frame from the first base. The full variable domain, with segments outside the CDR3 supplied by the reference TRBV5-4 and TRBJ2-5 proteins, appears as ETGVTQSPTHLIKTRGQQVTLRCSSQSGHNTVSWYQQALGQGPQFIFQYYREEENGRGNFPPRFSGLQFPNYSSELNVNALELDDSALYLCASSIGQEETQYFGPGTRLLVL.